This T cell receptor beta chain was sequenced during a study of breast tumors, draining lymph nodes, adjacent tissues listed by TCRdb under 2016. Regarding the research as a whole: Breast cancer patients provided tumor, adjacent nontumor tissue and axillary lymph nodes, and the study compared the TCR beta repertoires across these three sources. In human breast cancer, the study set out to evaluate how tumor, surrounding tissue and draining lymph node repertoires relate to one another and whether T cells may move between these sites. What the study reported, not specific to this receptor: Tumor T-cell repertoires showed less diversity than lymph node repertoires and more diversity than nontumor tissue repertoires, and tumor T-cell repertoires showed preferential V and J gene usage. A scenario in which most tumor T cells derive from the lymph node and then expand within tumor tissue was judged to be consistent with the data. The similarity between tumor and nontumor tissue repertoires was significantly greater in luminal-like breast cancer than in basal-like breast cancer. The conclusion that tumor T cells originate in lymph nodes was presented as consistent with a hypothesis rather than as directly demonstrated.

The CDR3 numbers 12 residues from cysteine through phenylalanine. Solely the CDR3 DNA is kept, with 36 bases framed from the first base. Sequences DFQATT (CDR1) and SNEGSKA (CDR2) are obtained from the germline V gene (reference sequence). Trimming takes 2 bases from V and 6 bases from J, and the germline ends sit 9 bases apart. Details on this clonotype: Its antigen remains undetermined. It has no much larger one-base neighbor in the sample; base qualities were not kept.

Sequencing instrument: Illumina HiSeq 2000. TCR beta chain libraries were generated through multiplex PCR amplification. High-throughput sequencing was used to analyze the amplified TCR beta chain products. TCRdb handled the public reads itself, with Q25 trimming in fastp and clone calling in MiXCR, and kept productive beta chains. Identical CDR3 proteins give one entry, which carries the most common genes and DNA. This sample comprises 150,000 to 250,000 distinct CDR3 sequences, approximately 30% of them detected only once. Together, the top ten hold 4% to 4.5% of the sample. Lymph node samples came from the axillary draining lymph nodes of breast cancer patients.

The chain was built from TRBV20-1 and TRBJ2-3, with the D call tentatively TRBD1 or TRBD2, each fitting 5 bases. The sample comprised axillary lymph node tissue. This TCR derives from a female donor with breast cancer. Some clones in this sample may be carry-over from other donors' samples. The DNA reads as follows: TGCAGTGCTAGACTAGCAGGGGATACGCAGTATTTT. Translated, it reads CSARLAGDTQYF.